The clone carrying this TCR beta chain occurred a few times. The CDR3 is made up of 13 amino acids. Trimming took 3 bases from V and 7 from J, leaving 10 bases between them. Germline CDR1 and CDR2: KGHSH and LQKENI. From the RT-PCR reads, TCRdb called clonotypes with MiXCR, one entry per CDR3 protein. The table has almost 700,000 distinct CDR3 sequences, 13% to 15% seen once. J is TRBJ2-1 and V is TRBV18; no reliable D call. The specimen sequenced was memory CD4+ T cells from blood. The clonotype was recovered from a female donor in good health, serving as a healthy control. The DNA of the CDR3 is TGTGCCAGCTCACCCGTTCCCGGGAATGAGCAGTTCTTC. This gives the protein CASSPVPGNEQFF.